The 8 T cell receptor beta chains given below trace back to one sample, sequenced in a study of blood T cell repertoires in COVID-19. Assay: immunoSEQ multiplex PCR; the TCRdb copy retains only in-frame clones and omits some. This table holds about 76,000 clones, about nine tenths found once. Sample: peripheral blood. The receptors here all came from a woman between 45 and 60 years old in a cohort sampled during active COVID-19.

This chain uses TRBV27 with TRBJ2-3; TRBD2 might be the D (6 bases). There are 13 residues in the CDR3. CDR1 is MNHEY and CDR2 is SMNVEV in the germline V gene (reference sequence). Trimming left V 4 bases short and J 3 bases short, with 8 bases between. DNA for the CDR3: TGTGCCAGCAGTTCGGGGGTGACAGATACGCAGTATTTT. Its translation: CASSSGVTDTQYF.

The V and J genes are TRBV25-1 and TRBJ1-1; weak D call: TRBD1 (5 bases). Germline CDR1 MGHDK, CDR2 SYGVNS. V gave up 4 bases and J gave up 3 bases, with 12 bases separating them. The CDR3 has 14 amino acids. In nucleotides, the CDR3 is TGTGCCAGCAGTGTCGGAGGGGATGACACTGAAGCTTTCTTT. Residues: CASSVGGDDTEAFF.

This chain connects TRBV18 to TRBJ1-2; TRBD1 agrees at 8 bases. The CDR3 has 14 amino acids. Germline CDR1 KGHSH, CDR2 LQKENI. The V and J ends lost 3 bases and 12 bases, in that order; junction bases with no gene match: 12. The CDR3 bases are TGTGCCAGCTCACCGGACCGGGACAGGACCTATCACACCTTC. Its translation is CASSPDRDRTYHTF.

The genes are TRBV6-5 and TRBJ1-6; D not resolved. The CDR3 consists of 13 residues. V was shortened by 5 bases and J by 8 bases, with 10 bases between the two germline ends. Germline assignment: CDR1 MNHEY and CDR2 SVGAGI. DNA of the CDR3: TGTGCCAGCAGTCGAGGTTCTTATTCACCCCTCCACTTT. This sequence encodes CASSRGSYSPLHF.

The CDR3 bases are TGTGCCAGCGGCAGACTAGCGGGTAACACCGGGGAGCTGTTTTTT. It translates to CASGRLAGNTGELFF. V usage is TRBV27 and J usage is TRBJ2-2; 10 nucleotides align to TRBD2. The CDR3 runs 15 residues. Looked up from germline, CDR1 is MNHEY and CDR2 is SMNVEV (reference sequence). Unmatched junction bases numbered 5, after V lost 8 bases and J lost 2 bases.

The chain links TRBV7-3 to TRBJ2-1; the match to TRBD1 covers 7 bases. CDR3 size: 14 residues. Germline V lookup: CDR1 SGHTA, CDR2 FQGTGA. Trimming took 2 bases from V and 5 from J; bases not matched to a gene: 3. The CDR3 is CASSLSQGDNEQFF. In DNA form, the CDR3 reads TGTGCCAGCAGCTTATCCCAGGGGGACAATGAGCAGTTCTTC.

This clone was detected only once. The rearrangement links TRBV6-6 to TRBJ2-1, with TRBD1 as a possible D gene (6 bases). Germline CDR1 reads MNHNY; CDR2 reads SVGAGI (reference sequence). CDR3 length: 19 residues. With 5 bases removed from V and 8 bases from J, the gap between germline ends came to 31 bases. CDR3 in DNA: TGTGCCAGCAGTCCCCAGGGGAAGGGATTTGTTTTTCGGGTCGATGAGCAGTTCTTC. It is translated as CASSPQGKGFVFRVDEQFF.

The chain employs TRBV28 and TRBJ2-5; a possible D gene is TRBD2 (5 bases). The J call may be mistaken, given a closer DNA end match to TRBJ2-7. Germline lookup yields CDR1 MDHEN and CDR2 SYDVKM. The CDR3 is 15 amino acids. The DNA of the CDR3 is TGTGCCAGCAGTTTTGGAGGTTCTAGCTCCTACGAGCAGTACTTC. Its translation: CASSFGGSSSYEQYF.